This T cell receptor (beta chain) appears in the sequencing data of a study of identical twins. Overall study findings and caveats: A partial confounding effect on zero-insertion analyses could come from invariant MAIT and iNKT cells. Excess low generation probability was seen in twin-shared out-of-frame alpha sequences.

With template switching, a universal primer site was added, and the cDNA carried unique molecular identifiers. TCRdb reprocessed the 5' RACE reads via MiXCR and lists one record per CDR3 protein. Of 500,000 to 550,000 distinct CDR3 sequences in the sample, around 22% are singletons; the top ten hold around 0.47%. Concerning this clonotype: Its antigen is as yet unknown.

These data are also associated with another study on yellow fever vaccine responses in identical twins.

The TCR was taken from a woman aged 18-35 years in good health. The sequenced material came from CD4+ T cells sorted from blood.

Written as DNA, the CDR3 is TGCGCCAGCAGACGAGGGACAGCATCCTACAATGAGCAGTTCTTC. It translates to CASRRGTASYNEQFF. This chain joins TRBV5-1 and TRBJ2-1; TRBD1 matches at 7 bases. Trimming at V came to 5 bases and at J to 1 base, leaving 6 bases not matched to a gene. The CDR3 is made up of 15 amino acids. CDR1 is SGHRS, CDR2 YFSETQ, per germline. The full variable domain, its missing parts supplied by reference TRBV5-1 and TRBJ2-1, is KAGVTQTPRYLIKTRGQQVTLSCSPISGHRSVSWYQQTPGQGLQFLFEYFSETQRNKGNFPGRFSGRQFSNSRSEMNVSTLELGDSALYLCASRRGTASYNEQFFGPGTRLTVL.